Below are 18 T cell receptor beta chains sequenced from a single sample in a study of T cell responses to AZD1222 COVID-19 vaccine. Sequencing used immunoSEQ multiplex PCR; TCRdb keeps in-frame clones, though not all of them. The data show about 120,000 clones, with more than 85% seen just once and roughly 4.7% held by the top ten. The sample in question was peripheral blood, obtained on day 0 of AZD1222 vaccination. Receptors were obtained from an adult in good health.

This chain uses TRBV3-1 (or the pseudogene TRBV3-2) with TRBJ2-3; the match to TRBD2 covers 10 bases. The germline gives CDR1 LGHDT, CDR2 YNNKEL (reference sequence). The CDR3 is made up of 17 amino acids. J gave up 4 bases and V 3 bases, and 10 bases lay outside the gene matches. The CDR3 DNA sequence: TGTGCCAGCAGCCAGCAGCCGGGACTAGCGCTCCCAGATACGCAGTATTTT. Translating gives CASSQQPGLALPDTQYF.

The chain links TRBV5-1 to TRBJ2-6, with D maybe TRBD2 (6 bases). CDR1 and CDR2 from the germline V gene are SGHRS and YFSETQ. The CDR3 consists of 14 residues. Trimming removed 4 bases from V and 9 bases from J, with 14 bases in between. CDR3 DNA sequence: TGCGCCAGCAGCATGATGGAGGGTGGCAACGTCCTGACTTTC. It yields the protein CASSMMEGGNVLTF.

The chain's CDR3 is CASSKSDGKYEAFF. The CDR3 DNA follows: TGTGCCAGCAGCAAGTCGGACGGAAAGTACGAAGCTTTCTTT. This chain links TRBV11-2 with TRBJ1-1; D unresolved. Germline lookup yields CDR1 SGHAT and CDR2 FQNNGV. V was cut by 5 bases and J by 8 bases, with 18 bases left in between. This CDR3 is 14 amino acids long. Using reference TRBV11-2 and TRBJ1-1 for the parts outside the CDR3, the full variable domain is EAGVAQSPRYKIIEKRQSVAFWCNPISGHATLYWYQQILGQGPKLLIQFQNNGVVDDSQLPKDRFSAERLKGVDSTLKIQPAKLEDSAVYLCASSKSDGKYEAFFGQGTRLTVV.

The chain links TRBV30 to TRBJ1-2; 9 bases are shared with TRBD1. After removal of 3 bases from V and 8 bases from J, the junction contained 7 bases not matched to a gene. The CDR3 length is 13 residues. Per germline, CDR1 GTSNPN and CDR2 SVGIG (reference sequence). CDR3 residues: CAWRETGGRGYTF. Written as DNA, the CDR3 is TGTGCCTGGAGAGAAACAGGGGGCCGCGGCTACACCTTC.

This rearrangement joins TRBV12-3 or TRBV12-4 to TRBJ1-2; D gene unclear. This CDR3 spans 13 amino acids. Trimming stripped 4 bases from V and 8 bases from J, with 14 bases between. CDR3 nucleotide sequence: TGTGCCAGCAGTTCCCTGGGAACAGAAGGCTACACCTTC. This codes for CASSSLGTEGYTF.

V usage is TRBV6-6 and J usage is TRBJ1-1; a weak D match, TRBD1 (5 bases). Between the trimmed V and J ends, which lost 5 bases and 0 bases, there was a span of 16 bases. This CDR3 comprises 16 residues. Germline V gene lookup returns CDR1 MNHNY and CDR2 SVGAGI (reference sequence). CDR3 region: CASSNLRQPLNTEAFF. The CDR3 DNA follows: TGTGCCAGCAGTAACCTTCGACAGCCTTTGAACACTGAAGCTTTCTTT.

This rearrangement joins TRBV6-8 to TRBJ2-7; D possibly corresponds to TRBD1 (5 bases). The CDR3 loop spans 14 amino acids. Germline V gene data show CDR1 as MNHGY and CDR2 as SAAAGT. The V and J ends lost 3 bases and 3 bases respectively, with 12 bases between them. For the CDR3, the DNA is TGTGCCAGCAGTTATAAAGGGGATCTCTACGAGCAGTACTTC. The encoded protein is CASSYKGDLYEQYF.

The CDR3 region has the DNA TGTGCCAGCAGCGTACAGGGGGGGCCCCTCCACTTT. This gives the protein CASSVQGGPLHF. This chain uses TRBV5-4 with TRBJ1-6; 8 nucleotides align to TRBD1. J lost 13 bases, V lost 4 bases, and 4 bases had no gene match. From germline, CDR1 is SGHNT and CDR2 YYREEE (reference sequence). This CDR3 is 12 amino acids long.

V and J are TRBV7-8 and TRBJ1-5, with a weak D call TRBD1 (6 bases). CDR1 and CDR2 (germline): SGHVS, FQNEAQ. The CDR3 sequence is 14 residues long. Trimming cost V 4 bases and J 4 bases, with 11 bases left between them. The CDR3 region is CASSSQGGNQPQHF. Here the CDR3 DNA reads TGTGCCAGCAGCTCACAGGGAGGGAATCAGCCCCAGCATTTT.

The V and J genes are TRBV2 and TRBJ2-1; D unclear. CDR3 size: 15 residues. Trimming stripped 2 bases from V and 4 bases from J, with 12 bases between. CDR1 and CDR2 from the germline V gene are SNHLY and FYNNEI. For the CDR3, the DNA is TGTGCCAGCAGTGAATTGCTGTCCTCATACAATGAGCAGTTCTTC. Residues: CASSELLSSYNEQFF.

V and J are TRBV29-1 and TRBJ2-7; 7 nucleotides agree with TRBD2. The CDR3 extends over 14 amino acids. J gave up 0 bases and V 4 bases, and 6 bases lay outside the gene matches. The germline CDR1 and CDR2 sequences are SQVTM and ANQGSEA. The CDR3 DNA sequence: TGCAGCGTTGCAGGGAGGGCCAACTCCTACGAGCAGTACTTC. Encoded protein: CSVAGRANSYEQYF.

This clone has more than one count but fewer than ten. The chain joins TRBV4-2 to TRBJ2-3; 8 bases are a match to TRBD2. Trimming took 3 bases from V and 7 from J; bases not matched to a gene: 9. The germline gives CDR1 LGHNA, CDR2 YNFKEQ. The CDR3 is made up of 15 amino acids. CDR3 region: CASSQSGGGGNTQYF. CDR3 DNA sequence: TGTGCCAGCAGCCAGAGCGGGGGCGGAGGGAATACGCAGTATTTT.

Note on this clone: In the same sample, other DNA sequences code for this CDR3. The rearrangement uses TRBV3-1 (or the pseudogene TRBV3-2) and TRBJ1-1, with D uncertain. Germline CDR1 reads LGHDT; CDR2 reads YNNKEL (reference sequence). The CDR3 is 13 residues long. Trimming pared 3 bases from V and 0 bases from J, leaving 5 bases between. CDR3: CASSQSVNTEAFF. CDR3 coding DNA: TGTGCCAGCAGCCAGTCCGTGAACACTGAAGCTTTCTTT.

V gene TRBV7-2 combines with J gene TRBJ2-7, with D tentatively TRBD1 (6 bases). V lost 3 bases, J lost 7 bases, and 13 bases lay in between. This CDR3 contains 13 residues. Germline V gives CDR1 SGHTA, CDR2 FQGNSA. The CDR3 DNA is TGTGCCAGCAGCTTTACAGGGTCCCGGGAGCAGTACTTC. It translates to CASSFTGSREQYF.

The chain links TRBV5-4 to TRBJ2-7; the match to TRBD2 covers 9 bases. CDR1 and CDR2 from the germline V gene are SGHNT and YYREEE (reference sequence). J was trimmed by 2 bases and V by 4 bases; bases with no gene match: 4. The CDR3 consists of 14 residues. CDR3 amino acids: CASSHSGGPYEQYF. The CDR3 DNA reads TGTGCCAGCAGCCATAGCGGGGGTCCCTACGAGCAGTACTTC.

This clone appeared once. The chain combines TRBV5-1 with TRBJ1-5; D call uncertain. V was clipped by 2 bases and J by 3 bases, with 9 bases between them. Germline V gene lookup returns CDR1 SGHRS and CDR2 YFSETQ. The CDR3 sequence is 14 residues long. The CDR3 DNA sequence: TGCGCCAGCAGCTTAGGAGACATCAATCAGCCCCAGCATTTT. It specifies CASSLGDINQPQHF. Together with reference TRBV5-1 and TRBJ1-5, the CDR3 gives the full variable domain: KAGVTQTPRYLIKTRGQQVTLSCSPISGHRSVSWYQQTPGQGLQFLFEYFSETQRNKGNFPGRFSGRQFSNSRSEMNVSTLELGDSALYLCASSLGDINQPQHFGDGTRLSIL.

The chain couples TRBV5-1 to TRBJ2-4, with D possibly matching TRBD2 (7 bases). The germline gives CDR1 SGHRS, CDR2 YFSETQ. The ends were cut back, 4 bases at V and 7 bases at J, with 12 bases in the middle. The CDR3 is 13 amino acids. The CDR3 region is CASSPEGGNIQYF. As DNA, the CDR3 is TGCGCCAGCAGCCCGGAGGGGGGGAACATTCAGTACTTC.

This clone was counted once. The chain uses TRBV5-1 and TRBJ2-3; perhaps D is TRBD1 or TRBD2 (6 bases each). V was pared by 0 bases and J by 5 bases, with 13 bases between. Germline lookup yields CDR1 SGHRS and CDR2 YFSETQ. This CDR3 contains 15 residues. CDR3: CASSLAGGSVDTQYF. The CDR3 DNA is TGCGCCAGCAGCTTGGCCGGGGGCTCGGTAGATACGCAGTATTTT.